This T cell receptor beta chain was sequenced in a study of blood T cell repertoires in COVID-19. Looked up from germline, CDR1 is SGHRS and CDR2 is YFSETQ. The CDR3 is 14 amino acids. The V end lost 0 bases, the J end lost 4 bases, and 8 bases lay between the germline ends. Sequenced by immunoSEQ multiplex PCR; TCRdb stores in-frame clones only, minus some. The data hold about 160,000 clones, with approximately 90% observed a single time. The receptor comes from a young man with acute or convalescent COVID-19. Sequencing was carried out using peripheral blood. The chain couples TRBV5-1 to TRBJ1-3; D not certain. CDR3 loop: CASSLAARGNTIYF. The CDR3 DNA reads TGCGCCAGCAGCTTGGCCGCCAGGGGAAACACCATATATTTT. The full variable domain, in which reference TRBV5-1 and TRBJ1-3 provide the parts outside the CDR3, is KAGVTQTPRYLIKTRGQQVTLSCSPISGHRSVSWYQQTPGQGLQFLFEYFSETQRNKGNFPGRFSGRQFSNSRSEMNVSTLELGDSALYLCASSLAARGNTIYFGEGSWLTVV.